These T cell receptor beta chains were read from a single sample in a study of T cell responses to AZD1222 COVID-19 vaccine. Profiled with immunoSEQ multiplex PCR; TCRdb holds only in-frame clones, not every one. The repertoire has roughly 80,000 clones, roughly 85% of them found once; the top ten carry roughly 12%. Sample: peripheral blood, taken 28 days after the second AZD1222 dose. These TCRs come from an adult who received the AZD1222 COVID-19 vaccine. Each CDR3 is given with its conserved first and last residue. Each record gives: clone size, D gene, J gene, V gene, CDR3 length, CDR3 DNA, CDR3 protein. D genes are given only for firm matches. Clone size is stated in some rows and not others, as once, few, many or a class when expanded.

.,.,TRBJ2-7,TRBV3-1/TRBV3-2,16,TGTGCCAGCAGCCCCGGTTCCGGGACGGCGGACTACGAGCAGTACTTC,CASSPGSGTADYEQYF
.,.,TRBJ1-6,TRBV19,14,TGTGCCAGTAGTTCCCAAAGGGGTAATTCACCCCTCCACTTT,CASSSQRGNSPLHF
.,TRBD2,TRBJ2-2,TRBV11-2,15,TGTGCCAGCAGCAAGCCGGGCGGGGGGACCGGGGAGCTGTTTTTT,CASSKPGGGTGELFF
.,.,TRBJ1-1,TRBV29-1,14,TGCAGCGTTGCCGTGGACGGAAGGAACACTGAAGCTTTCTTT,CSVAVDGRNTEAFF
.,.,TRBJ2-7,TRBV2,12,TGTGCCAGCAACTCGCAAAGCTACGAGCAGTACTTC,CASNSQSYEQYF
.,TRBD1,TRBJ1-1,TRBV14,16,TGTGCCAGCAGCCAAGATGAAGGGACAGCTATCACTGAAGCTTTCTTT,CASSQDEGTAITEAFF
.,.,TRBJ2-5,TRBV25-1,17,.,CASSEFGPGINQETQYF
.,.,TRBJ1-1,TRBV27,14,TGTGCCAGCAGGCGCCCGGGGATGAACACTGAAGCTTTCTTT,CASRRPGMNTEAFF
.,.,TRBJ2-7,TRBV12-3/TRBV12-4,13,TGTGCCAGCACCGTGGACCTTAATGGGGAGCAGTACTTC,CASTVDLNGEQYF
.,TRBD2,TRBJ2-7,TRBV10-3,15,TGTGCCATCAAGGGGGGGCTAGCGGGGACCTACGAGCAGTACTTC,CAIKGGLAGTYEQYF
.,TRBD2,TRBJ2-1,TRBV13,17,TGTGCCAGCCAAAAACTGGACGGGGGGATGTTCGACAATGAGCAGTTCTTC,CASQKLDGGMFDNEQFF
.,.,TRBJ1-1,TRBV2,13,TGTGCCAGCAGTGTCGGGTATAACACTGAAGCTTTCTTT,CASSVGYNTEAFF
once,.,TRBJ1-3,TRBV11-2,13,TGTGCCAGCAGCTTAGGACTTAGTGACACCATATATTTT,CASSLGLSDTIYF
.,.,TRBJ2-2,TRBV7-9,15,TGTGCCAGCAGCCTGACGGGGGCGGTCACCGGGGAGCTGTTTTTT,CASSLTGAVTGELFF
.,.,TRBJ1-1,TRBV7-2,14,TGTGCCAGCAGCTTCGGGTCGGCGAACACTGAAGCTTTCTTT,CASSFGSANTEAFF
.,.,TRBJ2-3,TRBV5-1,14,TGCGCCAGCAGCTTTAATGCCCGCACAGATACGCAGTATTTT,CASSFNARTDTQYF
.,.,TRBJ1-1,TRBV6-5,15,TGTGCCAGCAGTCCAACCGGGACTACTAACACTGAAGCTTTCTTT,CASSPTGTTNTEAFF
.,TRBD1,TRBJ2-7,TRBV20-1,14,TGCAGTGCTTGTGACAGGGGCGACTCCTACGAGCAGTACTTC,CSACDRGDSYEQYF
.,TRBD1,TRBJ1-1,TRBV6-2/TRBV6-3,15,TGTGCCAGCAGCCCCGGACAGGGGGCGGTCACTGAAGCTTTCTTT,CASSPGQGAVTEAFF
.,TRBD1,TRBJ1-6,TRBV3-1/TRBV3-2,15,TGTGCCAGCAGACAGGGGGAGGCCTATAATTCACCCCTCCACTTT,CASRQGEAYNSPLHF
.,.,TRBJ2-1,TRBV5-1,14,TGCGCCAGCAGCCTCGGGACTGCCCTAATTGAGCAGTTCTTC,CASSLGTALIEQFF
.,.,TRBJ1-4,TRBV7-9,13,TGTGCCAGCAGCTTAGTAGGGAATGAAAAACTGTTTTTT,CASSLVGNEKLFF
few,.,TRBJ2-2,TRBV28,14,TGTGCCAGCAGGGGCAGCCCGAACACCGGGGAGCTGTTTTTT,CASRGSPNTGELFF